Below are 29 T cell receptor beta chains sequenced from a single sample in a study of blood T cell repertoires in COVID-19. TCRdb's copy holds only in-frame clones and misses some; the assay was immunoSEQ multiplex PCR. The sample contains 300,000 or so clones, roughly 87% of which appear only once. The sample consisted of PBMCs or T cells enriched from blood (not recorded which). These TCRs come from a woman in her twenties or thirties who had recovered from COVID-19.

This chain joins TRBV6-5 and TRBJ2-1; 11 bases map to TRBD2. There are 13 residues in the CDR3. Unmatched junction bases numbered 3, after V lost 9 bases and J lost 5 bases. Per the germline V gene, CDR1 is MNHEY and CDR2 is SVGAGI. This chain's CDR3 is CASSGGADNEQFF. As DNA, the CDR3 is TGTGCCAGTAGCGGGGGGGCCGACAATGAGCAGTTCTTC.

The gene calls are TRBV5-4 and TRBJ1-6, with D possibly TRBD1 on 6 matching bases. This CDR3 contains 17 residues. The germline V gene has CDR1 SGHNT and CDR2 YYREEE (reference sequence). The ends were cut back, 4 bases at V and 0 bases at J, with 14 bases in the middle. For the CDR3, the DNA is TGTGCCAGCAGCCCCGGGGGGGGACACTCCTATAATTCACCCCTCCACTTT. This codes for CASSPGGGHSYNSPLHF.

The CDR3 DNA follows: TGTGCCAGCAGCGAAGACAGTTACCAAGAGACCCAGTACTTC. Its translation: CASSEDSYQETQYF. This chain joins TRBV9 and TRBJ2-5; tentatively, D is TRBD1 (5 bases). This CDR3 comprises 14 residues. V was pared by 3 bases and J by 0 bases, with 9 bases between. CDR1 SGDLS and CDR2 YYNGEE come from the germline V gene.

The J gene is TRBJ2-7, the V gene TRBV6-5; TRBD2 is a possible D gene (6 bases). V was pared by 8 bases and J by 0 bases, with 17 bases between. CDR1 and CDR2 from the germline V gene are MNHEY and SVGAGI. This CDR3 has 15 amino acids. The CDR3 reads CASLPGTLSSYEQYF. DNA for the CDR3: TGTGCCAGCCTACCCGGGACTCTTAGCTCCTACGAGCAGTACTTC.

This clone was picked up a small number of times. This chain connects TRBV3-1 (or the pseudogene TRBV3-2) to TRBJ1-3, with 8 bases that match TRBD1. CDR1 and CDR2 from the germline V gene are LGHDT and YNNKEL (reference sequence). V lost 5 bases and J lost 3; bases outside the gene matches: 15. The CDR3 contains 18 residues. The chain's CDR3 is CASSGGTGLGLGGNTIYF. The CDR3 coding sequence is TGTGCCAGCAGCGGCGGGACAGGCTTAGGGCTGGGTGGAAACACCATATATTTT.

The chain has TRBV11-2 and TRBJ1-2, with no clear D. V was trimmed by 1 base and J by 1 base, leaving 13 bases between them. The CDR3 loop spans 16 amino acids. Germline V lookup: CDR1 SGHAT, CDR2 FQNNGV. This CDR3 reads CASSLVGPGVNYGYTF. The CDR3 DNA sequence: TGTGCCAGCAGCTTAGTGGGCCCCGGGGTTAACTATGGCTACACCTTC.

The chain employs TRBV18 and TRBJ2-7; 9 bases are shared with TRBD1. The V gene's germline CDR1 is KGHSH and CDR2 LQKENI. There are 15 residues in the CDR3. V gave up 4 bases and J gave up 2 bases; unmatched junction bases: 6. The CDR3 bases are TGTGCCAGCTCACTCGGGACAGGGAAGCCCTACGAGCAGTACTTC. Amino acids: CASSLGTGKPYEQYF.

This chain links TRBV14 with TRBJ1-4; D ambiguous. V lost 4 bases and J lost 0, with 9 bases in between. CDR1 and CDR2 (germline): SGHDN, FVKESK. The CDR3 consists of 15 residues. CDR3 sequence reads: CASSPHAATNEKLFF. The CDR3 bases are TGTGCCAGCAGCCCTCACGCAGCAACTAATGAAAAACTGTTTTTT.

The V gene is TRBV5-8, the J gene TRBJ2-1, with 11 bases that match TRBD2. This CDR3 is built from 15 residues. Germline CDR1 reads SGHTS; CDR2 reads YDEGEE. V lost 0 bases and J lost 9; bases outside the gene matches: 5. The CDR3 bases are TGTGCCAGCAGCTTGGGTAGCGGGGGGGCGAGTGAGCAGTTCTTC. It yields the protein CASSLGSGGASEQFF.

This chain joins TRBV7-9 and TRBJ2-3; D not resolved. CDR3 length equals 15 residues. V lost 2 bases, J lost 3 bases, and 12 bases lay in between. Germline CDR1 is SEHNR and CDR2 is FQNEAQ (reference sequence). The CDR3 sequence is CASSLYPGPTDTQYF. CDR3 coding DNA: TGTGCCAGCAGCTTATATCCGGGTCCGACAGATACGCAGTATTTT.

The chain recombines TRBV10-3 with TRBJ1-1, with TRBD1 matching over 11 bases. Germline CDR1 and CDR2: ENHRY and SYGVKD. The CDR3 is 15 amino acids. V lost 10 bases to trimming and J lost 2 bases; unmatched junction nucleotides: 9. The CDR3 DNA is TGTGCCACAACCGGGACAGGGGGTAGTAACACTGAAGCTTTCTTT. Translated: CATTGTGGSNTEAFF.

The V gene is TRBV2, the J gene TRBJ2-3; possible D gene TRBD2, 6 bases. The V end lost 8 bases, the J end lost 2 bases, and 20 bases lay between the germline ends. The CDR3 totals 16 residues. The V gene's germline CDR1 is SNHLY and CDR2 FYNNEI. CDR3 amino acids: CASLLLQAGVTDTQYF. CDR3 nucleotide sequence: TGTGCCAGCCTCCTCCTTCAAGCGGGTGTCACAGATACGCAGTATTTT.

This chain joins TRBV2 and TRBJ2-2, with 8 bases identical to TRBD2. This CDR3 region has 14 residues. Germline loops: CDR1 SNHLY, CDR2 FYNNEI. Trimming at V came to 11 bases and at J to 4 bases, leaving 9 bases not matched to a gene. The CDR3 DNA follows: TGTGCCCCGCTCGGGGGGGGGCTCACCGGGGAGCTGTTTTTT. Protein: CAPLGGGLTGELFF.

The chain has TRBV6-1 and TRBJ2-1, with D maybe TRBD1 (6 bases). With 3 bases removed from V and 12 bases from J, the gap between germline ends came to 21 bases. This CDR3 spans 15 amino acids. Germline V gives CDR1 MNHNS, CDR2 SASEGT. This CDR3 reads CASSEIKDGRGGQFF. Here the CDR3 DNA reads TGTGCCAGCAGTGAGATCAAAGACGGACGAGGGGGGCAGTTCTTC.

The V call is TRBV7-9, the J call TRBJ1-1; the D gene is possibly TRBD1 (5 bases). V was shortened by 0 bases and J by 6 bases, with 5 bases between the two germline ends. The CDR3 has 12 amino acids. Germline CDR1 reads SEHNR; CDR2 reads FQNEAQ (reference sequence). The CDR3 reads CASSLAGAEAFF. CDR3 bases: TGTGCCAGCAGCTTAGCAGGGGCTGAAGCTTTCTTT.

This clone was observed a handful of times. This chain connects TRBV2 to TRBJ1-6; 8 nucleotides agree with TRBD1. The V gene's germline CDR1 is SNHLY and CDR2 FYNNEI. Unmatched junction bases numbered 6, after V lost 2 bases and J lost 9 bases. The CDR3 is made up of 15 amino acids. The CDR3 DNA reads TGTGCCAGCAGTGAATGGACAGGGCGTAGTTCACCCCTCCACTTT. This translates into CASSEWTGRSSPLHF.

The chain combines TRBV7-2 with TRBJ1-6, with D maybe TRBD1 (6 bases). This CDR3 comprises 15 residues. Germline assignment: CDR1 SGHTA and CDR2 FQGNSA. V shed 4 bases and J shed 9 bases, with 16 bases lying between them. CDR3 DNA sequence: TGTGCCAGCAGCTCAGCAGGACAGAAAGGTTCACCCCTCCACTTT. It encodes CASSSAGQKGSPLHF.

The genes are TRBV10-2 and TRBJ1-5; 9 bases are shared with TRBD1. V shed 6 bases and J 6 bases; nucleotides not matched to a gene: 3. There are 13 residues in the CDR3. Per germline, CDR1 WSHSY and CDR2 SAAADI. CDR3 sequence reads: CASSGQGSQPQHF. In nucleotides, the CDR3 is TGCGCCAGCAGCGGACAGGGGAGTCAGCCCCAGCATTTT.

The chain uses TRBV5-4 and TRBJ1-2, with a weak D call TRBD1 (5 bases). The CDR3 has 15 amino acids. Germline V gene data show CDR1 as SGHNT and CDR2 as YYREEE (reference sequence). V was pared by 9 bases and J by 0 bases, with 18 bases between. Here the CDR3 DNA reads TGTGCCACCCTAAACCAGGGCCTAGCTAACTATGGCTACACCTTC. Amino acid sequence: CATLNQGLANYGYTF.

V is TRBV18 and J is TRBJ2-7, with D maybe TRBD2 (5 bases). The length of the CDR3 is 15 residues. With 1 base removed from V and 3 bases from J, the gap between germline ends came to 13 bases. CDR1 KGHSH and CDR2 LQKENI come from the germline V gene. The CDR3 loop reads CASSPQLVRDYEQYF. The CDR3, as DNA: TGTGCCAGCTCACCACAGCTTGTGAGGGACTACGAGCAGTACTTC.

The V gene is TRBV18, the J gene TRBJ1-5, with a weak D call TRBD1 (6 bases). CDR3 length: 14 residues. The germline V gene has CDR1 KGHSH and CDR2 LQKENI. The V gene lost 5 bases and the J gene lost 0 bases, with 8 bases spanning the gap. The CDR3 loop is CASSAGVSNQPQHF. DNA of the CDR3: TGTGCCAGCTCAGCAGGGGTTAGCAATCAGCCCCAGCATTTT.

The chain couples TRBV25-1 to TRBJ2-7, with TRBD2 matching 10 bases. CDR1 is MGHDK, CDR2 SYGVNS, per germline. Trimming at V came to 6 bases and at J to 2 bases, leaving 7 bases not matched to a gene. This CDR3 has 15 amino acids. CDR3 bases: TGTGCCAGCAGCCCCGCTAGCGGGGGAGCCTACGAGCAGTACTTC. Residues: CASSPASGGAYEQYF.

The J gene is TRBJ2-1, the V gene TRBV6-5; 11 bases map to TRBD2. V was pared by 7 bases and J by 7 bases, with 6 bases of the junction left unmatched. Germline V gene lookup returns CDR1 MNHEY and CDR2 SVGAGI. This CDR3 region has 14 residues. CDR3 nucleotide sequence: TGTGCCAGCACCTCGGGACTAGCGGAGAATGAGCAGTTCTTC. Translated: CASTSGLAENEQFF.

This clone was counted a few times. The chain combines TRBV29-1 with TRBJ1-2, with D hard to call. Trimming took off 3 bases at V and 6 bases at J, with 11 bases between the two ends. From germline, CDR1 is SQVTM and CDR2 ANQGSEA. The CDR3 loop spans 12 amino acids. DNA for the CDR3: TGCAGCGTTGACGAAGGAGGCCATGGCTACACCTTC. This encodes CSVDEGGHGYTF.

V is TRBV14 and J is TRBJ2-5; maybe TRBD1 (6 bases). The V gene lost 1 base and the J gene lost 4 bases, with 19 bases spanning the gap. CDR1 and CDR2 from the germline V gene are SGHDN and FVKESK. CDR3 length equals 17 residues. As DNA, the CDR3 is TGTGCCAGCAGCCAAGCGGTCACACAGGGTAGGCGAGAGACCCAGTACTTC. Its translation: CASSQAVTQGRRETQYF.

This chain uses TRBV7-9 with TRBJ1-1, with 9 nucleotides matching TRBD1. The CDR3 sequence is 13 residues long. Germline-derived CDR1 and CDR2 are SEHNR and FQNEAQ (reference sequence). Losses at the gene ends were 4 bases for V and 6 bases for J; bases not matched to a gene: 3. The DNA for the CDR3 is TGTGCCAGCAGCTCCACAGGGGGCCCTGAAGCTTTCTTT. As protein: CASSSTGGPEAFF.

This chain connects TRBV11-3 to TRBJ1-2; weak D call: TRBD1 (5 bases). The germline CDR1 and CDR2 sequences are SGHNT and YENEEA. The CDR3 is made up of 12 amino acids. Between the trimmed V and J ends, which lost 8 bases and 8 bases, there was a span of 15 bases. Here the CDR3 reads CASGAGYGGYTF. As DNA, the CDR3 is TGTGCCAGCGGGGCAGGGTATGGCGGCTACACCTTC.

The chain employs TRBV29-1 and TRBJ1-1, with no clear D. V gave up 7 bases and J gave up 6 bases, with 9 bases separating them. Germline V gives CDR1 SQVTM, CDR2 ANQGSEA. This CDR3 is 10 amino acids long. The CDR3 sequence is CSGGNSEAFF. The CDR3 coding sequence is TGCAGCGGGGGTAACTCTGAAGCTTTCTTT.

CDR3 sequence: CASSADRDQPQHF. The DNA for the CDR3 is TGTGCCAGCAGCGCGGACAGGGATCAGCCCCAGCATTTT. The chain recombines TRBV5-6 with TRBJ1-5; the match to TRBD1 covers 8 bases. Losses at the gene ends were 4 bases for V and 5 bases for J; bases not matched to a gene: 2. CDR3 length: 13 amino acids. The germline V gene has CDR1 SGHDT and CDR2 YYEEEE.